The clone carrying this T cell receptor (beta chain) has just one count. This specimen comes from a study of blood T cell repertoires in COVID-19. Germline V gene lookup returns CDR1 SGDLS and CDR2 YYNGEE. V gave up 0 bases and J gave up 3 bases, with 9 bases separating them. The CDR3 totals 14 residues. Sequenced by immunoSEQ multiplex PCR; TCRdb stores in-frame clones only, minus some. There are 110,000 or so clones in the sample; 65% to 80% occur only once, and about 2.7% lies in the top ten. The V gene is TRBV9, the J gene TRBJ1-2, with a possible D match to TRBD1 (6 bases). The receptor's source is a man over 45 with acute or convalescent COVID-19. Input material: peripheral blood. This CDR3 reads CASSVATGDYGYTF. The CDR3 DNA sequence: TGTGCCAGCAGCGTAGCGACAGGCGACTATGGCTACACCTTC.